The source of this T cell receptor (beta chain) is a study of CD8 T cells in Susac syndrome. Study at large: Blood was drawn from patients with Susac syndrome. At that point, they were therapy-naive, on corticosteroids, or on intravenous immunoglobulin alone.

The germline CDR1 and CDR2 sequences are DFQATT and SNEGSKA (reference sequence). CDR3 length: 13 residues. Trimming cost V 5 bases and J 3 bases, with 14 bases left between them. RNA totalling roughly 0.45 to 1 ug underwent reverse transcription with random hexamers. One entry per CDR3 protein, called by TCRdb with MiXCR from the immunoSEQ multiplex PCR reads. The top ten clones hold 0.15% to 0.2% of a sample with some 210,000 distinct CDR3 sequences, about 94% of them seen once. Patients with Susac syndrome met the recently defined diagnostic criteria for definite or probable disease. The TEMRA cells underwent FACS enrichment, while the CD8+ and CD4+ T cells underwent negative isolation.

The chain couples TRBV20-1 to TRBJ2-7; weak D call: TRBD1 (6 bases). The sequenced sample was CD4+ T cells from PBMCs. The sequence came from a human donor with Susac syndrome. In DNA form, the CDR3 reads TGCAGTGCTGGGCGGACAGCTCTCTACGAGCAGTACTTC. Amino acid sequence: CSAGRTALYEQYF.